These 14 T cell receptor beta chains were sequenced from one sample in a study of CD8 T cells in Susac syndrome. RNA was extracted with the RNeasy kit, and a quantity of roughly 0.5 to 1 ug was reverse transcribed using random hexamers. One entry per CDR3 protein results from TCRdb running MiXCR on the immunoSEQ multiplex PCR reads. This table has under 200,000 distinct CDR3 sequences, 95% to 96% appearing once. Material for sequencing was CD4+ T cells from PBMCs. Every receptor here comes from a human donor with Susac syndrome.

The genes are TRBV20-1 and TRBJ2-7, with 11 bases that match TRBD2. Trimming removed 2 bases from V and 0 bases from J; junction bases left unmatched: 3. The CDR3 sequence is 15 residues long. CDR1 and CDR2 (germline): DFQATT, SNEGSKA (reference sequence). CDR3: CSARTLAGASYEQYV. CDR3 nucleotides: TGCAGTGCTAGAACACTAGCGGGGGCCTCCTACGAGCAGTACGTC.

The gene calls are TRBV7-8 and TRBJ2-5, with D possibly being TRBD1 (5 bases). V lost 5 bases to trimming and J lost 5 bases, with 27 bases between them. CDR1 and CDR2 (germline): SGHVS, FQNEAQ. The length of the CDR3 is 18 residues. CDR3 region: CASSPQQFMGQASETQYF. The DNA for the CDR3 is TGTGCCAGCAGCCCCCAACAGTTTATGGGGCAAGCATCGGAGACCCAGTACTTC.

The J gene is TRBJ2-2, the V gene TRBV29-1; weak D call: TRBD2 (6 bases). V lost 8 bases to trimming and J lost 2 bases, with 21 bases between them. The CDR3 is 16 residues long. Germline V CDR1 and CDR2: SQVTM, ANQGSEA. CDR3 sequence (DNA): TGCAGCACCGGGGCGGGGCCCGGGATAAACACCGGGGAGCTGTTTTTT. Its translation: CSTGAGPGINTGELFF.

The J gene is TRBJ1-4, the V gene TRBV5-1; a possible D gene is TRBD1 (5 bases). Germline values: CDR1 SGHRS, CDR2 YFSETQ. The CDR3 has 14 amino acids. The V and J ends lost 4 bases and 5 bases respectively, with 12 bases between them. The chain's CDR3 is CASSLGTDNEKLFF. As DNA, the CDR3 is TGCGCCAGCAGCCTCGGGACGGACAATGAAAAACTGTTTTTT.

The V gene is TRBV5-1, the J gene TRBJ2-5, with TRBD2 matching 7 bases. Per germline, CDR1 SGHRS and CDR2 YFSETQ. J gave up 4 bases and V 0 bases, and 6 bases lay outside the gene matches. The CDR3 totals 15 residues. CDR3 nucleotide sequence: TGCGCCAGCAGCTTGGGACTAGCCAGGGTAGAGACCCAGTACTTC. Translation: CASSLGLARVETQYF. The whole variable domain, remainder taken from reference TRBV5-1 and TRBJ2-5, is KAGVTQTPRYLIKTRGQQVTLSCSPISGHRSVSWYQQTPGQGLQFLFEYFSETQRNKGNFPGRFSGRQFSNSRSEMNVSTLELGDSALYLCASSLGLARVETQYFGPGTRLLVL.

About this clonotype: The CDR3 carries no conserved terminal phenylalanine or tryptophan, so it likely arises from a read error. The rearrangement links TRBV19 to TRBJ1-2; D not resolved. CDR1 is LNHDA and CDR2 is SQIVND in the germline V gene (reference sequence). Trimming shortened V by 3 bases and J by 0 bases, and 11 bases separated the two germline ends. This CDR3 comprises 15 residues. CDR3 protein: CASSMGNQANYGYTS. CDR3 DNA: TGTGCCAGTAGTATGGGTAACCAAGCTAACTATGGCTACACCTCC.

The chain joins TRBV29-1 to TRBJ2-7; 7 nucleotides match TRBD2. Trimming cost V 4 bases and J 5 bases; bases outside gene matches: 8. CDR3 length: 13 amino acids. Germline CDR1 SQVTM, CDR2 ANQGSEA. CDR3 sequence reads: CSVVLGSGDEQYV. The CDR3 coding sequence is TGCAGCGTTGTTCTGGGAAGCGGGGACGAGCAGTACGTC.

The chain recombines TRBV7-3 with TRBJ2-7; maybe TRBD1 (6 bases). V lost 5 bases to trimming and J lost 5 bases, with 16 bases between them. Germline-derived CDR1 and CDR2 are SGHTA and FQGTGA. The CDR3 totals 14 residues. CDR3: CASSPVRGTHEQYV. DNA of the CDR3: TGTGCCAGCAGCCCGGTGAGGGGGACCCACGAGCAGTACGTC.

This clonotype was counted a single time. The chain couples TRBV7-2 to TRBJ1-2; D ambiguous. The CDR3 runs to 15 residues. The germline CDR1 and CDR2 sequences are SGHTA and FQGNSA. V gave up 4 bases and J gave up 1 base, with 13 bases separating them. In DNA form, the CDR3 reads TGTGCCAGCAGCTCCCCCGGGCGGAGTAACTATGGCTACACCTTC. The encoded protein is CASSSPGRSNYGYTF.

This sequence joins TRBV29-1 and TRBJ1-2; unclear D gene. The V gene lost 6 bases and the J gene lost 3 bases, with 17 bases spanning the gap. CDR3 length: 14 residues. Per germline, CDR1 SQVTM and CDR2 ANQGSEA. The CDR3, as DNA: TGCAGCGTCCGCGCCGGTCCGGGAGACTATGGCTACACCTTC. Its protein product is CSVRAGPGDYGYTF.

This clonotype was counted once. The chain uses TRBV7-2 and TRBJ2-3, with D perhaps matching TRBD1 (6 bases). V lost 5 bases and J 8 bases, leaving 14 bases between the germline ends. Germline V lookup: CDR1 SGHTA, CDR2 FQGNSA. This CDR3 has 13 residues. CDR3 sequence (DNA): TGTGCCAGCAGCCCACGGGAAGGGGGTACGCAGTATTTT. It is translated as CASSPREGGTQYF. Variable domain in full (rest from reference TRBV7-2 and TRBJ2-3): GAGVSQSPSNKVTEKGKDVELRCDPISGHTALYWYRQSLGQGLEFLIYFQGNSAPDKSGLPSDRFSAERTGGSVSTLTIQRTQQEDSAVYLCASSPREGGTQYFGPGTRLTVL.

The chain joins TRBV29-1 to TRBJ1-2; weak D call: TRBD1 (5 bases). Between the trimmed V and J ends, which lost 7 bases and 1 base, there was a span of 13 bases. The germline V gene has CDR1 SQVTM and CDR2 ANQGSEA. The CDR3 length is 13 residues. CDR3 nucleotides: TGCAGCGCAAGGGACGACTTTAACTATGGCTACACCTTC. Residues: CSARDDFNYGYTF.

The CDR3, as DNA: TGCAGCGTGACAGGGATCCTTTATGGCGCTGAAGCTTTCTTT. Its protein is CSVTGILYGAEAFF. This chain links TRBV29-1 with TRBJ1-1; 7 bases map to TRBD1. This CDR3 has 14 amino acids. V lost 6 bases to trimming and J lost 6 bases; unmatched junction nucleotides: 13. Looked up from germline, CDR1 is SQVTM and CDR2 is ANQGSEA. The full variable domain, its missing parts supplied by reference TRBV29-1 and TRBJ1-1, is SAVISQKPSRDICQRGTSLTIQCQVDSQVTMMFWYRQQPGQSLTLIATANQGSEATYESGFVIDKFPISRPNLTFSTLTVSNMSPEDSSIYLCSVTGILYGAEAFFGQGTRLTVV.

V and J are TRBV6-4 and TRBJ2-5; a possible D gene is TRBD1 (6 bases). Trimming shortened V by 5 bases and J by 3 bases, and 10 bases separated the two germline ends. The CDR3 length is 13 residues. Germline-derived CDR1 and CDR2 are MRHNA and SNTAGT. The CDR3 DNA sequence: TGTGCCAGCAGTTTAAGACAGGAAGAGACCCAGTACTTC. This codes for CASSLRQEETQYF.